Reported below is one T cell receptor beta chain. The data stem from a study of Graves' ophthalmopathy and Graves' hyperthyroidism. Beta-chain TCR CDR3 regions were amplified from RNA transcripts. HTBI-primed first-round RT-PCR preceded second-round multiplex PCR. From the multiplex PCR reads, TCRdb called clonotypes with MiXCR, one entry per CDR3 protein. Among about 1.2 million distinct CDR3 sequences listed, 35% to 45% were seen once. There are 14 residues in the CDR3. V shed 2 bases and J shed 5 bases, with 13 bases lying between them. From germline, CDR1 is MDHEN and CDR2 SYDVKM. The chain is built from TRBV28 and TRBJ2-7; possible D gene TRBD1, 6 bases. Input material: peripheral blood or thyroid tissue (not recorded which). This clonotype was obtained from an adult man with Graves' hyperthyroidism. CDR3 DNA: TGTGCCAGCAGTTTAAGTACAGGGACCCACGAGCAGTACTTC. This translates into CASSLSTGTHEQYF. Supplemented by reference TRBV28 and TRBJ2-7, the full variable domain reads DVKVTQSSRYLVKRTGEKVFLECVQDMDHENMFWYRQDPGLGLRLIYFSYDVKMKEKGDIPEGYSVSREKKERFSLILESASTNQTSMYLCASSLSTGTHEQYFGPGTRLTVT.